These T cell receptor beta chains were read from a single sample in a study of STAT5B mutations in CD4+ large granular lymphocyte leukemia. Some clones are missing from TCRdb's copy, which holds only in-frame ones; the method was immunoSEQ multiplex PCR. In the table there are some 40,000 clones, 70% to 85% of which are singletons. The sample comprised CD4+ T cells from blood buffy coats. The source is a human donor in good health. The CDR3 runs from the conserved cysteine through the conserved F or W. The D gene is left open where the match is weak. Some rows have no size entry. The others give once, few or many, or a class for an expanded clone.

j_gene	v_gene	d_gene	abundance	CDR3aa	CDR3nt
TRBJ1-6	TRBV7-2	.	.	CASSPHHPTGNNSPLHF	TGTGCCAGCAGCCCCCACCACCCGACAGGAAATAATTCACCCCTCCACTTT
TRBJ2-1	TRBV9	TRBD2	.	CASSVSSGSQNEQFF	TGTGCCAGCAGCGTAAGTAGCGGGAGTCAGAATGAGCAGTTCTTC
TRBJ2-5	TRBV29-1	.	.	CSVLLRGQETQYF	TGCAGCGTTTTACTACGGGGACAAGAGACCCAGTACTTC
TRBJ2-5	TRBV11-2	TRBD2	.	CASSLGGLAGSETQYF	TGTGCCAGCAGCTTAGGGGGACTAGCGGGGAGTGAGACCCAGTACTTC
TRBJ2-7	TRBV5-1	.	.	CASSIGGPYEQYF	TGCGCCAGCAGCATTGGCGGGCCCTACGAGCAGTACTTC
TRBJ2-6	TRBV2	.	.	CASSDAGWTGANVLTF	TGTGCCAGCAGTGATGCAGGGTGGACCGGGGCCAACGTCCTGACTTTC
TRBJ2-3	TRBV14	.	.	CASSQVGGFQADTQYF	TGTGCCAGCAGCCAAGTTGGCGGGTTTCAGGCAGATACGCAGTATTTT
TRBJ2-7	TRBV4-2	.	.	CASSQGSSGNRAYEQYF	TGTGCCAGCAGCCAAGGAAGTTCGGGAAACAGGGCGTACGAGCAGTACTTC
TRBJ1-4	TRBV11-2	.	.	CASSFGAEKLFF	TGTGCCAGCAGCTTCGGCGCAGAAAAACTGTTTTTT
TRBJ1-1	TRBV28	TRBD1	.	CASRQGANEAFF	TGTGCCAGCAGACAGGGGGCTAATGAAGCTTTCTTT
TRBJ2-2	TRBV10-3	TRBD1	.	CAIMGDRDFTGELFF	TGTGCCATCATGGGGGACAGAGATTTCACCGGGGAGCTGTTTTTT
TRBJ1-3	TRBV9	.	once	CASSVGGQGNTIYF	TGTGCCAGCAGCGTAGGTGGACAGGGAAACACCATATATTTT
TRBJ1-2	TRBV27	.	.	CASSFAVNYGYTF	TGTGCCAGCAGTTTCGCAGTTAACTATGGCTACACCTTC
TRBJ2-2	TRBV5-4	.	.	CASSLATTNTGELFF	TGTGCCAGCAGCTTGGCCACTACGAACACCGGGGAGCTGTTTTTT
TRBJ1-2	TRBV27	TRBD1	.	CASSSHGTGVYGYTF	TGTGCCAGCAGTAGCCACGGGACAGGCGTTTATGGCTACACCTTC
TRBJ1-1	TRBV7-9	TRBD1	.	CASSSHLTGGSFF	TGTGCCAGCAGCTCCCATCTGACAGGGGGATCTTTCTTT
TRBJ1-1	TRBV7-2	.	.	CASSLRMNTEAFF	TGTGCCAGCAGCTTACGAATGAACACTGAAGCTTTCTTT
TRBJ2-7	TRBV4-1	.	.	CASSQERGRGNYEQYF	TGCGCCAGCAGCCAAGAGAGGGGCAGGGGAAACTACGAGCAGTACTTC
TRBJ1-1	TRBV25-1	TRBD1	.	CASSDMGQGPFEAFF	TGTGCCAGCAGTGACATGGGACAGGGGCCCTTCGAAGCTTTCTTT
TRBJ2-5	TRBV9	.	.	CASSAGGGGPQETQYF	TGTGCCAGCAGCGCGGGGGGCGGGGGACCGCAAGAGACCCAGTACTTC
TRBJ2-7	TRBV4-1	TRBD2	.	CASSQDTTSGILYEQYF	TGCGCCAGCAGCCAAGATACGACTAGCGGGATCCTCTACGAGCAGTACTTC
TRBJ2-7	TRBV5-1	.	.	CASSPTASGGEQYF	TGCGCCAGCAGCCCAACAGCGTCGGGTGGGGAGCAGTACTTC
TRBJ2-3	TRBV29-1	.	few	CSVALARATDTQYF	TGCAGCGTTGCCTTAGCAAGGGCCACAGATACGCAGTATTTT
TRBJ1-1	TRBV10-3	.	few	CAISYSGRTEAFF	TGTGCCATCAGTTATAGTGGAAGGACTGAAGCTTTCTTT
TRBJ2-1	TRBV18	TRBD2	.	CASSPPASGGNNEQFF	TGTGCCAGCTCACCACCGGCTAGCGGGGGCAACAATGAGCAGTTCTTC
TRBJ1-1	TRBV7-9	.	.	CASNTGGVSIRWNTEAFF	TGTGCCAGCAACACGGGGGGGGTTTCAATTAGGTGGAACACTGAAGCTTTCTTT
TRBJ1-2	TRBV28	.	once	CASRSFEGSPNYGYTF	TGTGCCAGCAGGAGTTTTGAGGGTTCGCCTAACTATGGCTACACCTTC
TRBJ1-2	TRBV7-2	TRBD1	.	CASSSQGYYGYTF	TGTGCCAGCAGCTCACAGGGGTACTATGGCTACACCTTC
TRBJ1-1	TRBV11-2	.	.	CASSLRDTEAFF	TGTGCCAGCAGCCTCCGGGACACTGAAGCTTTCTTT
TRBJ2-3	TRBV5-4	TRBD2	once	CASSLRLAGGTDTQYF	TGTGCCAGCAGCTTAAGACTAGCAGGTGGCACAGATACGCAGTATTTT
TRBJ1-2	TRBV9	TRBD1	.	CASSVSGQGQEGYTF	TGTGCCAGCAGCGTGTCCGGACAGGGCCAGGAAGGCTACACCTTC
TRBJ1-1	TRBV7-3	.	few	CASSLTGNTEAFF	TGTGCCAGCAGCTTAACAGGGAACACTGAAGCTTTCTTT
TRBJ1-5	TRBV2	TRBD1	.	CASRSRDSFNQPQHF	TGTGCCAGCAGGAGCCGGGACAGCTTCAATCAGCCCCAGCATTTT
TRBJ2-7	TRBV2	TRBD1	.	CASSADRGNYEQYF	TGTGCCAGCAGCGCGGACAGGGGGAATTACGAGCAGTACTTC
TRBJ2-2	TRBV9	.	.	CASSPRPNGELFF	TGTGCCAGCAGCCCTCGCCCCAACGGGGAGCTGTTTTTT
TRBJ2-7	TRBV5-1	.	.	CASSLAAGTGNYEQYF	TGCGCCAGCAGCTTGGCCGCAGGGACGGGGAACTACGAGCAGTACTTC
TRBJ2-7	TRBV6-1	TRBD1	.	CASSRQTGATYEQYF	TGTGCCAGCAGCCGGCAGACAGGGGCGACCTACGAGCAGTACTTC
TRBJ2-4	TRBV7-2	TRBD2	few	CASSLAGGRNIQYF	TGTGCCAGCAGCCTAGCGGGGGGGCGGAACATTCAGTACTTC
TRBJ1-3	TRBV5-1	.	.	CASSWGTGGNTIYF	TGCGCCAGCAGCTGGGGGACGGGTGGAAACACCATATATTTT
TRBJ1-1	TRBV11-2	.	once	CASSWLDTEAFF	TGTGCCAGCAGCTGGCTAGACACTGAAGCTTTCTTT
TRBJ1-6	TRBV9	.	.	CASSVGSDNSPLHF	TGTGCCAGCAGCGTAGGGTCCGATAATTCACCCCTCCACTTT
TRBJ1-6	TRBV7-9	.	.	CASGQSSYNSPLHF	TGTGCCAGCGGACAGAGCTCCTATAATTCACCCCTCCACTTT
TRBJ1-2	TRBV19	.	.	CASKNEEGANYGYTF	TGTGCCAGTAAAAATGAGGAGGGGGCTAACTATGGCTACACCTTC
TRBJ2-7	TRBV5-1	.	.	CASSSDPELYEQYF	TGCGCCAGCAGCAGCGACCCCGAGCTCTACGAGCAGTACTTC
TRBJ1-4	TRBV7-2	.	.	CASSSRTKANEKLFF	TGTGCCAGCAGCTCTAGGACAAAGGCTAATGAAAAACTGTTTTTT
TRBJ2-3	TRBV29-1	.	once	CSVGSDTTDTQYF	TGCAGCGTTGGATCTGATACCACAGATACGCAGTATTTT
TRBJ2-5	TRBV6-6	.	.	CASSYNMGHETQYF	TGTGCCAGCAGTTATAATATGGGCCACGAGACCCAGTACTTC
TRBJ2-1	TRBV2	.	.	CASTARGTSGSEQFF	TGTGCCAGCACCGCCAGGGGGACTAGTGGGAGTGAGCAGTTCTTC
TRBJ2-1	TRBV7-2	.	.	CASSVAFRGQSEQFF	TGTGCCAGCAGCGTAGCGTTTAGGGGCCAATCGGAGCAGTTCTTC
TRBJ2-7	TRBV4-1	TRBD2	.	CASSQRIAGGDEQYF	TGCGCCAGCAGCCAACGGATAGCGGGAGGGGACGAGCAGTACTTC
TRBJ2-3	TRBV5-4	.	.	CASSSSAGTDTQYF	TGTGCCAGCAGCTCCTCGGCTGGCACAGATACGCAGTATTTT
TRBJ1-4	TRBV5-4	.	.	CAFWSEANEKLFF	TGTGCCTTTTGGTCGGAAGCTAATGAAAAACTGTTTTTT
TRBJ1-1	TRBV19	.	.	CATKRGRENTEAFF	TGTGCCACCAAACGGGGGCGCGAGAACACTGAAGCTTTCTTT
TRBJ1-2	TRBV19	.	few	CASSIDGTYGYTF	TGTGCCAGTAGTATAGATGGCACCTATGGCTACACCTTC
TRBJ1-6	TRBV28	TRBD1	.	CASKGQGVNSPLHF	TGTGCCAGCAAGGGACAGGGTGTTAATTCACCCCTCCACTTT
TRBJ1-6	TRBV30	.	few	CAWSSSSYNSPLHF	TGTGCCTGGAGCTCCAGCTCCTATAATTCACCCCTCCACTTT
TRBJ1-3	TRBV5-4	.	.	CASKQGPFSGNTIYF	TGTGCCAGCAAACAGGGACCGTTCTCTGGAAACACCATATATTTT